The T cell receptor beta chain under discussion was sequenced for a study of cytomegalovirus exposure and HLA in healthy donors. Primers for the PCR totalled 60 Vbeta and 13 Jbeta. In the original analysis: It was a later analysis that counted roughly 79 million unique TCR beta chains, of which approximately 9.9 million were shared. This table comes from immunoSEQ multiplex PCR, and its TCRdb copy is limited to in-frame clones, with some not included. The V and J calls and clone size come from that table; D and trimming were worked out from the DNA. The sample carries about 120,000 clones, 6.5% to 9.5% recorded once. This clone occurred a few times. Its cognate antigen is unknown. Trimming removed 4 bases from V and 5 bases from J, with 7 bases in between. The V gene's germline CDR1 is LNHDA and CDR2 SQIVND (reference sequence). The CDR3 has 12 residues. Overall study results and limits: Most TCR beta V segments were productive about 87% or about 30% of the time in an earlier analysis. Immune exposure information available was restricted to CMV serostatus. Later analysis associated a missense DCLRE1C variant with TCR beta V- and J-gene trimming.

The chain employs TRBV19 and TRBJ2-3; D perhaps matches TRBD1 (6 bases). The receptor's source is a woman aged 40 to 49 in good health and CMV-seropositive. Sequences were obtained from PBMCs. CDR3 in DNA: TGTGCCAGTAGTAAAGGGGGAGATACGCAGTATTTT. This codes for CASSKGGDTQYF.